One TCR beta chain is described in this entry. Produced via immunoSEQ multiplex PCR; TCRdb's table is partial and in-frame only. The sample holds roughly 56,000 clones; roughly four fifths are singletons and the top ten take 3% to 4.5%. This sample was included in a study of OX40 agonist ivuxolimab in advanced cancers. CDR1 is MNHGY, CDR2 SVAAGI, per germline. Trimming removed 5 bases at V and 5 bases at J, with 10 bases between. The CDR3 spans 14 residues. This sample comprised CD4+ or CD8+ T cells sorted from blood, obtained in a trial of the OX40 agonist ivuxolimab. The chain joins TRBV6-9 to TRBJ1-6; maybe TRBD1 (6 bases). This TCR came from an adult with an advanced solid tumor such as melanoma, head and neck, liver or kidney cancer. The CDR3 spells CASSPTGNNSPLHF. The CDR3, as DNA: TGTGCCAGCAGTCCGACAGGAAATAATTCACCCCTCCACTTT.